This paragraph covers one TCR beta chain sequence. These data originate in a study of CD8+ T cells in alopecia areata. About the research overall: The drug, oral tofacitinib, was given to treated patients at 5 to 10 mg twice daily.

Treatment denoted: oral pan-JAK inhibitor, 5-10 mg twice daily. Sampling of alopecia areata patients yielded lesional scalp punch biopsies as well as peripheral blood. RNA was extracted and reverse transcribed into cDNA as the sequencing template. TCRdb's table, derived via immunoSEQ multiplex PCR, lists solely in-frame clones and lacks some. The sample shows tens of thousands of clones, roughly 70% of them seen only once. Sequencing was performed on CD8+ T cells sorted from blood, taken at week 24, from a patient treated with tofacitinib. This clonotype was obtained from a human donor with alopecia areata.

This chain's CDR3 is CASSLTTTYEQYF. The CDR3 nucleotides read TGCGCCAGCAGCTTAACGACAACCTACGAGCAGTACTTC. This sequence joins TRBV5-1 and TRBJ2-7, with no clear D. The V end lost 2 bases, the J end lost 2 bases, and 8 bases lay between the germline ends. CDR3 length: 13 amino acids. The germline V gene has CDR1 SGHRS and CDR2 YFSETQ.